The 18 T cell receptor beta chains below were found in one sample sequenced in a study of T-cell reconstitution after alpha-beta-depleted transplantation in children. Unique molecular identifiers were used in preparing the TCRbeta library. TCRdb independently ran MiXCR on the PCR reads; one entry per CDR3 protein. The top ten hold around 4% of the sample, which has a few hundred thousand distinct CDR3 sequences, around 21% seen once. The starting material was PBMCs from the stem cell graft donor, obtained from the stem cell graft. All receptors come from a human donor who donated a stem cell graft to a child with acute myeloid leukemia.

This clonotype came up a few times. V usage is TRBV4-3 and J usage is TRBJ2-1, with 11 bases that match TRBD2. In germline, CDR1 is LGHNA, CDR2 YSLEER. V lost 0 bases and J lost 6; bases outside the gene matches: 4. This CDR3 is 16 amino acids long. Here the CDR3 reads CASSQDLAGGFNEQFF. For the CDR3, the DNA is TGCGCCAGCAGCCAAGACTTAGCGGGAGGGTTCAATGAGCAGTTCTTC.

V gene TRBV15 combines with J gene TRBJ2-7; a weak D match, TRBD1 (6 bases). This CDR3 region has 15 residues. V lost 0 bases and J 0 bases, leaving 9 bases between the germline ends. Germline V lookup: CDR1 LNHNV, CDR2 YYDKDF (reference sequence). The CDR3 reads CATSRDSGDSYEQYF. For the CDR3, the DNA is TGTGCCACCAGCAGAGATTCAGGGGACTCCTACGAGCAGTACTTC.

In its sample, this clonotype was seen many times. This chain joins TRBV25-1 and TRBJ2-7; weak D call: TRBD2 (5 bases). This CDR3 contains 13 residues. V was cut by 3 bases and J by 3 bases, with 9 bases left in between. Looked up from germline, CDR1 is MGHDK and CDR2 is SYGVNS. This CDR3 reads CASSDREHYEQYF. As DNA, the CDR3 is TGTGCCAGCAGTGACCGGGAACACTACGAGCAGTACTTC.

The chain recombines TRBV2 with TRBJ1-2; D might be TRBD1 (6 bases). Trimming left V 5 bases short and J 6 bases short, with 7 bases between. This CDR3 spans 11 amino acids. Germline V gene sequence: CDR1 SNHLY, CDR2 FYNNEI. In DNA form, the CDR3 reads TGTGCCAGCAGTCAGGGGCATGGCTACACCTTC. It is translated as CASSQGHGYTF. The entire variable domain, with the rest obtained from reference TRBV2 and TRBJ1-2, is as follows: EPEVTQTPSHQVTQMGQEVILRCVPISNHLYFYWYRQILGQKVEFLVSFYNNEISEKSEIFDDQFSVERPDGSNFTLKIRSTKLEDSAMYFCASSQGHGYTFGSGTRLTVV.

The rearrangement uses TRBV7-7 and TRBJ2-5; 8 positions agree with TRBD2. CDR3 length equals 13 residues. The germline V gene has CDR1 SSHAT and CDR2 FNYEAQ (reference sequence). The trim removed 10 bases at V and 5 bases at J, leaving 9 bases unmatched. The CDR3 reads CAISGTPEETQYF. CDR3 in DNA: TGTGCCATTAGCGGGACTCCCGAGGAGACCCAGTACTTC.

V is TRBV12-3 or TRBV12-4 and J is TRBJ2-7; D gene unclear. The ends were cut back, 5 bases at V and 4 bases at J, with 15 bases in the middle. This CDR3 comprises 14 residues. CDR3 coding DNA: TGTGCCAGCAGTCCTAGAGTGGGCGAATACGAGCAGTACTTC. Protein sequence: CASSPRVGEYEQYF.

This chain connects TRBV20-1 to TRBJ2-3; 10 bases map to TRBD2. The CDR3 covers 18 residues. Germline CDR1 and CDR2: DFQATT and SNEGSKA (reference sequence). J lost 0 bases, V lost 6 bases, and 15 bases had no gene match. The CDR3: CSALRSGRALSSTDTQYF. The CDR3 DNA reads TGCAGTGCCCTTAGGAGCGGGAGGGCTCTCTCTAGCACAGATACGCAGTATTTT.

CDR3 protein: CSAENRANEQFF. The CDR3 DNA is TGCAGTGCCGAAAACAGGGCCAATGAGCAGTTCTTC. V usage is TRBV20-1 and J usage is TRBJ2-1, with D possibly matching TRBD1 (6 bases). The CDR3 is 12 amino acids. Germline values: CDR1 DFQATT, CDR2 SNEGSKA (reference sequence). The V end was cut by 6 bases, the J end by 6 bases, with 12 bases between.

The CDR3 protein is CASSSFGTGGRETQYF. CDR3 nucleotides: TGTGCCAGCAGCTCATTTGGGACAGGGGGCCGAGAGACCCAGTACTTC. The chain links TRBV7-6 to TRBJ2-5; 12 nucleotides match TRBD1. The CDR3 contains 16 residues. Germline CDR1 reads SGHVS; CDR2 reads FNYEAQ. The V gene end was trimmed by 4 bases and the J gene end by 4 bases; junction bases not matched to a gene: 7.

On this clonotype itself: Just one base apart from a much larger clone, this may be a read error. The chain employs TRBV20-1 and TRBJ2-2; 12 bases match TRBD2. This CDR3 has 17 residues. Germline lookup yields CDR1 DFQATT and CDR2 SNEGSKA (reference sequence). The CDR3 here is CCASRLAGGTNTGELFF. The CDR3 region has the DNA TGCTGTGCTAGTCGTCTAGCGGGAGGGACGAACACCGGGGAGCTGTTTTTT.

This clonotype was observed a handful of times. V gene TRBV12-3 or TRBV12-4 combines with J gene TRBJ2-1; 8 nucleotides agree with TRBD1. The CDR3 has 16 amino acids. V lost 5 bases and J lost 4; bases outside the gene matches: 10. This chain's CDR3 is CASSPRQGIGYNEQFF. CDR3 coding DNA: TGTGCCAGCAGTCCCAGACAGGGGATAGGGTACAATGAGCAGTTCTTC.

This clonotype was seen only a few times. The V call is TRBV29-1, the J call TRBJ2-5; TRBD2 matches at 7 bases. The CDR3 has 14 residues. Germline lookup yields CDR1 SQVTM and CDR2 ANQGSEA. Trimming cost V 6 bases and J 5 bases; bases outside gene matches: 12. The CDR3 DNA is TGCAGCGTCCCCCCGGGGGGTTCGCTGGAGACCCAGTACTTC. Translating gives CSVPPGGSLETQYF.

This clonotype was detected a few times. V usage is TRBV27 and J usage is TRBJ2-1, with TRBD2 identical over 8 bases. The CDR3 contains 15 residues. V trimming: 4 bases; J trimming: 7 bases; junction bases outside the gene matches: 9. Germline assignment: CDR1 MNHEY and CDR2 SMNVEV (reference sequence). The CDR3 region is CASSSTTGGRNEQFF. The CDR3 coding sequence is TGTGCCAGCAGTTCCACCACGGGAGGGAGGAATGAGCAGTTCTTC.

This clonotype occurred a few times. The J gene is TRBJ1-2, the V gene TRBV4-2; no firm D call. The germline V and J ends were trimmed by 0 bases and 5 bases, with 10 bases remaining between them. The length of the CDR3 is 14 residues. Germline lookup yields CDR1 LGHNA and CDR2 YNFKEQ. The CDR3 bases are TGTGCCAGCAGCCAAGAAACCCAATCTTATGGCTACACCTTC. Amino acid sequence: CASSQETQSYGYTF.

CDR3 DNA: TGTGCCACCAGTGATTTGGTCAGGGGCCATGAGCAGTTCTTC. Translated: CATSDLVRGHEQFF. This chain joins TRBV24-1 and TRBJ2-1, with D possibly TRBD1 on 6 matching bases. CDR3 length equals 14 residues. The V and J ends lost 0 bases and 8 bases respectively, with 10 bases between them. Germline CDR1 KGHDR, CDR2 SFDVKD.

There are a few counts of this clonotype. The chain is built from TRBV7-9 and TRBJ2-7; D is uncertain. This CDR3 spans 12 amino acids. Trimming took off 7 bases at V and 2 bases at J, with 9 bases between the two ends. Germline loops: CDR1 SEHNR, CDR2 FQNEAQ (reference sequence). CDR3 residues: CASTAVPYEQYF. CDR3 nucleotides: TGTGCCAGCACCGCCGTCCCCTACGAGCAGTACTTC.

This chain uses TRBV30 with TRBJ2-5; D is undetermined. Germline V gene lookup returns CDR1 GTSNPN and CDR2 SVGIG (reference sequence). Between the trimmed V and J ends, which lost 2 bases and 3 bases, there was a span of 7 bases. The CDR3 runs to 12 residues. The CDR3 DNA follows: TGTGCCTGGAGTTACGCAGAAGAGACCCAGTACTTC. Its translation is CAWSYAEETQYF.

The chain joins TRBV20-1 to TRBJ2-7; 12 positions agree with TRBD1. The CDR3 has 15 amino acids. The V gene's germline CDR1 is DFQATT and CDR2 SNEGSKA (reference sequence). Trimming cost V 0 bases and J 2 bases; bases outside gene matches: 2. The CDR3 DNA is TGCAGTGCTAGAGACCGGGACAGGGGGCCCTACGAGCAGTACTTC. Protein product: CSARDRDRGPYEQYF.